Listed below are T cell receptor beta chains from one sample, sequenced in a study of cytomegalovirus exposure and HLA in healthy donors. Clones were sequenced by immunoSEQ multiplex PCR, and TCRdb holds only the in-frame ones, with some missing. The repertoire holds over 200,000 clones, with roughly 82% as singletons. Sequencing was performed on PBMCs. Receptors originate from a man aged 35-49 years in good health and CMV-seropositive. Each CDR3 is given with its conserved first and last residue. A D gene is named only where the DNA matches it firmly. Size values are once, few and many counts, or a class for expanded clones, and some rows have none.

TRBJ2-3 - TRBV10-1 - TGCGCCAGCAGTGAGACGAGCCCAGATACGCAGTATTTT CASSETSPDTQYF
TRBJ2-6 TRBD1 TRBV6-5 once TGTGCCAGCACCAGGGGGTCTGGGGCCAACGTCCTGACTTTC CASTRGSGANVLTF
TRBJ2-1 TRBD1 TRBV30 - TGTGCCTGGGAGGGACAGGGCTACAATGAGCAATTCTTC CAWEGQGYNEQFF
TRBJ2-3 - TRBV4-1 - TGCGCCAGCAGCCAAGCGGCAGGGATCACAGATACGCAGTATTTT CASSQAAGITDTQYF
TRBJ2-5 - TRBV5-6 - TGTGCCAGCAGCTACGGCAGGGACCAAGAGACCCAGTACTTC CASSYGRDQETQYF
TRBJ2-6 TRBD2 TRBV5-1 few TGCGCCAGCCGGCTAGCGGGAACCGGGGCCAACGTCCTGACTTTC CASRLAGTGANVLTF
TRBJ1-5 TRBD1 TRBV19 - TGTGCCAGTAGGAAACAGGGGCCAGGCAATCAGCCCCAGCATTTT CASRKQGPGNQPQHF
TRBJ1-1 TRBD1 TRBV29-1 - TGCAGCGTTGAGATGAACAGGGGCTCAGGGGCTTTCTTT CSVEMNRGSGAFF
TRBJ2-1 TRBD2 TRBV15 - TGTGCCACCAGCAGAGACCGGACTAGCGGGACCAATGAGCAGTTCTTC CATSRDRTSGTNEQFF
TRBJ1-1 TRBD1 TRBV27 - TGTGCCAGCAGGCAGGGGGGTACTGAAGCTTTCTTT CASRQGGTEAFF
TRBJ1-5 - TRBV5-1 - TGCGCCAGCAGCTGGGGGGGGGAAGGGGGTCAGCCCCAGCATTTT CASSWGGEGGQPQHF
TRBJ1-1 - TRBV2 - - CASILDRMNAFF
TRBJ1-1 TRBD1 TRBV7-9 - TGTTCCAGCAGCTTAGGAGGGGGCGAGAAAGCTTTCTTT CSSSLGGGEKAFF
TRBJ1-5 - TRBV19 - TGTGCCAGTAGTATGTCAGTTAATCAGCCCCAGCATTTT CASSMSVNQPQHF
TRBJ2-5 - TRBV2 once TGTGCCAGGGGGGGACCGCAAAATGGAGAGACCCAGTACTTC CARGGPQNGETQYF
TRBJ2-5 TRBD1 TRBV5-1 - TGCGCCAGCAGCAATCGGACAGGGTGGTCTGGGCAGACCCAGTACTTC CASSNRTGWSGQTQYF
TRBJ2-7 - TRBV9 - TGTGCCAGCAGCGTAACGGGAAGTCCCTCCTACGAGCAGTACTTC CASSVTGSPSYEQYF
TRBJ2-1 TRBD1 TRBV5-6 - TGTGCCAGCAGCTTGGTAGAAACAGGGGGCCAGGAGGATGAGCAGTTCTTC CASSLVETGGQEDEQFF
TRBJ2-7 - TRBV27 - TGTGCCAGCAGTATTGGACACCCGAGCTCCTACGAGCAGTACTTC CASSIGHPSSYEQYF
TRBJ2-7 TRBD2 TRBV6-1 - TGTGCCAGCAGTGAATCTCTAGCGGGAGTAAACGAGCAGTACTTC CASSESLAGVNEQYF
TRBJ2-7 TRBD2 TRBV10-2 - TGCGCCAGCACTTCAGGAGCGGGAGGGCATAGCGAGCAGTACTTC CASTSGAGGHSEQYF
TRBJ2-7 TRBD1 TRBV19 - TGTGCCAGTAGTACCGGGACAGGGGTCTACGAGCAGTACTTC CASSTGTGVYEQYF
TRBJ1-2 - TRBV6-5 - TGTGCCAGCCTCCCTGCGTCCTTTCCTAACTATGGCTACACCTTC CASLPASFPNYGYTF
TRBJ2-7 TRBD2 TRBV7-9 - TGTGCCAGCAGCCCGGGGACTAGCGGGAGTTACGAGCAGTACTTC CASSPGTSGSYEQYF
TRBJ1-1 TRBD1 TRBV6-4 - TGTGCCAGCAGTGACTCGGCAGGGGGCCCCGCAGTAGCTTTCTTT CASSDSAGGPAVAFF
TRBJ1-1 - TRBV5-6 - TGTGCCAGCAGCTTGGCCTCGAACACTGAAGCTTTCTTT CASSLASNTEAFF
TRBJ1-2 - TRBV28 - TGTGCCAGCAGTCCAGCGACGAATGGCTACACCTTC CASSPATNGYTF
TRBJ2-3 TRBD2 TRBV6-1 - TGTGCCAGCAATCTAGCGGGAGCTGCAGATACGCAGTATTTT CASNLAGAADTQYF
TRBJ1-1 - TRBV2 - TGTGCCAGCAGCGCACAGGGACCGATGAACACTGAAGCTTTCTTT CASSAQGPMNTEAFF
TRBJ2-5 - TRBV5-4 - TGTGCCAGCAGCCCGACGGGAGTCCAAGAGACCCAGTACTTC CASSPTGVQETQYF
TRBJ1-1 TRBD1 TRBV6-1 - TGTGCCAGCAGTGAAGTACAGGGGGCGAACACTGAAGCTTTCTTT CASSEVQGANTEAFF
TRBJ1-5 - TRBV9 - TGTGCCAGCAGCGTAGGGGGGGGGAACAATCAGCCCCAGCATTTT CASSVGGGNNQPQHF
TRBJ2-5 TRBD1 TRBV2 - TGTGCCAGCAGTCATCCCCGGGGGGACAGGGAGGGGATGGAGACCCAGTACTTC CASSHPRGDREGMETQYF
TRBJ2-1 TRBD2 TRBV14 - TGTGCCAGCAGCCTCCCCGTTTCTCGGCGGGAGATCCTTAATGAGCAGTTCTTC CASSLPVSRREILNEQFF
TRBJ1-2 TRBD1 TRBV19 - TGTGCCAGTAGCCCACAGGGGGACAAAGGCTACACCTTC CASSPQGDKGYTF
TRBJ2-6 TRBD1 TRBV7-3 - TGTGCCAGCAGCTCCCAGACAGGGCCCCTCTCTGGGGCCAACGTCCTGACTTTC CASSSQTGPLSGANVLTF
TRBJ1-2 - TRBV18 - TGTGCCAGCTCACAGGCGGAGAAGGGCTACACCTTC CASSQAEKGYTF